This is a list of T cell receptor beta chains from one sample in a study of blood T cells in healthy people across ages. TCRdb analysed the 5' RACE reads with MiXCR anew, one entry per CDR3 protein. The sample contains about 1.5 million distinct CDR3 sequences, about 42% of which appear only once. The sample consisted of blood. These receptors all come from a woman in her late teens or twenties in good health. Both conserved end residues are part of each CDR3. The D gene is left open where the match is weak. Clone size appears in some rows only: once, few, many, or a class for an expanded clone.

>TRBJ2-4|TRBV2|.|TRBD2
TGTGCCAGCAGCGGACTAGCGGGAAGGGGTGAGCAGTACTTC
CASSGLAGRGEQYF
>TRBJ2-1|TRBV29-1|many|.
TGCAGCGTTGTGGGCCGCACCTACAATGAGCAGTTCTTC
CSVVGRTYNEQFF
>TRBJ1-2|TRBV12-3/TRBV12-4|.|.
TGTGCCAGCAGTTGGGACGGCGTCGTAGGTGGCTACACCTTC
CASSWDGVVGGYTF
>TRBJ2-1|TRBV6-5|.|.
TGTGCCAGCAGTTACGCTGGAACGAAGAGCGACAATGAGCAGTTCTTC
CASSYAGTKSDNEQFF
>TRBJ1-4|TRBV6-1|.|TRBD1
TGTGCCAGCAGTATCCGACAGGGAATAACTAATGAAAAACTGTTTTTT
CASSIRQGITNEKLFF
>TRBJ2-3|TRBV4-1|few|.
TGCGCCAGCAGCCAAGTTCGAGTTAAAGATACGCAGTATTTT
CASSQVRVKDTQYF
>TRBJ2-1|TRBV6-2/TRBV6-3|few|.
TGTGCCAGCAGTCTAAACTTACTGGGGACCTACAATGAGCAGTTCTTC
CASSLNLLGTYNEQFF
>TRBJ1-1|TRBV13|few|TRBD1
TGTGCCAGCAGCTTCGACAGGGAAAGTGAAGCTTTCTTT
CASSFDRESEAFF
>TRBJ2-3|TRBV7-8|few|.
TGTGCCAGCAGCTTAGGCAGCACCCGAGGTGATACGCAGTATTTT
CASSLGSTRGDTQYF
>TRBJ2-5|TRBV7-8|few|.
TGTGCCAGCAGCTTACCCTTGCCTAGGGTTGGGGAGACCCAGTACTTC
CASSLPLPRVGETQYF
>TRBJ2-7|TRBV4-1|.|TRBD1
TGCGCCAGCAGCCACGGCGGACAGGGCAACGAGCAGTACTTC
CASSHGGQGNEQYF
>TRBJ1-5|TRBV12-3/TRBV12-4|few|.
TGTGCCAGCAGTGCCCACTTCGGCGGGGGTTTCGGCAATCAGCCCCAGCATTTT
CASSAHFGGGFGNQPQHF
>TRBJ2-5|TRBV6-5|once|.
TGTGCCAGCAGTTCCCAGCGTTGGGAGACCCAGTACTTC
CASSSQRWETQYF
>TRBJ1-6|TRBV4-1|.|.
TGCGCCAGCAGCCAAGGTCGAGATTATAATTCACCCCTCCACTTT
CASSQGRDYNSPLHF
>TRBJ2-5|TRBV20-1|.|TRBD2
TGCAGTGCTTGGACTAGCGGGGGGGTCGGGGAGACCCAGTACTTC
CSAWTSGGVGETQYF
>TRBJ2-3|TRBV12-3/TRBV12-4|few|.
TGTGCCAGCAGGATGGCAGATACGCAGTATTTT
CASRMADTQYF
>TRBJ2-7|TRBV5-4|.|.
TGTGCCAACAGCTTGCGCGGGAACCCCTACGAGCAGTATTTC
CANSLRGNPYEQYF
>TRBJ2-7|TRBV7-2|few|.
TGTGCCAGCAACTTTTCGACGGCCCCGGTGGCCTACGAGCAGTACTTC
CASNFSTAPVAYEQYF
>TRBJ2-3|TRBV2|.|.
TGTGCCAGCAGTGGACAGGGACTGGGAACAGATACGCAGTATTTT
CASSGQGLGTDTQYF
>TRBJ1-2|TRBV4-1|.|.
TGCGCCAGCAGCTCGGGGGGGGGACAAGGAAAAGGAAACTATGGCTACACCTTC
CASSSGGGQGKGNYGYTF
>TRBJ2-2|TRBV7-2|.|.
TGTGCCAGCAGCCCTGGGGCGGACCCGGGGAGTTGGCTGTTTTTT
CASSPGADPGSWLFF
>TRBJ1-4|TRBV7-2|.|.
TGTGCCAGCAGTAGAGGGGCGAATGAAAAACTGTTTTTT
CASSRGANEKLFF
>TRBJ2-1|TRBV7-9|.|.
TGTGCCAGCAGCCGGATGACTGCTAATGAGCAGTTCTTC
CASSRMTANEQFF
>TRBJ2-3|TRBV5-6|few|.
TGTGCCAGCAGCACCACAGGGAGTGGTACAGATACGCAGTATTTT
CASSTTGSGTDTQYF
>TRBJ2-3|TRBV15|.|.
TGTGCCACCAGGCTTCTCCTCACAGATACGCAGTATTTT
CATRLLLTDTQYF
>TRBJ1-5|TRBV12-3/TRBV12-4|.|.
TGTGCCACCACTGAGGCTGGGAGGCAGCCCCAGCATTTT
CATTEAGRQPQHF
>TRBJ2-7|TRBV6-2/TRBV6-3|few|.
TGTGCCAGCAACCAGGCGAGGATCGATTACGAGCAGTACTTC
CASNQARIDYEQYF
>TRBJ2-1|TRBV5-5|.|.
TGTGCCAGCAGCTTGCGGGTTTCCACGCAGCAGTTCTTC
CASSLRVSTQQFF
>TRBJ2-1|TRBV7-8|.|.
TGTGCCAGCAGCGTAAGGACAACCGGCAATGAGCAGTTCTTC
CASSVRTTGNEQFF
>TRBJ2-3|TRBV27|few|TRBD2
TGTGCCAGCAGTTTAGCACTAGCGGGGCCAGATACGCAGTATTTT
CASSLALAGPDTQYF
>TRBJ1-2|TRBV15|.|TRBD1
TGTGCCACCAGCAGAGATAGGTTTACAGGGGACTCCCTTAACTATGGCTACACCTTC
CATSRDRFTGDSLNYGYTF
>TRBJ2-7|TRBV5-5|few|TRBD2
TGTGCCAGCAGCACGACTGAGGGACTAGCGGGGTACAGCACCTACGAGCAGTACTTC
CASSTTEGLAGYSTYEQYF
>TRBJ1-1|TRBV28|.|.
TGTGCCAGCAGACTAGTGATCATGAACACTGAAGCTTTCTTT
CASRLVIMNTEAFF
>TRBJ1-4|TRBV4-3|many|.
TGCGCCAGCAGCGGCCGGACCGCAAATAATGAAAAACTGTTTTTT
CASSGRTANNEKLFF
>TRBJ2-7|TRBV3-1|.|TRBD1
TGTGCCAGCAGCCAGGATACAGGGGGCGAGCAGTACTTC
CASSQDTGGEQYF
>TRBJ2-2|TRBV9|.|.
TGTGCCAGCAGCCTCCTTGACACTGGGGAGCTGTTTTTT
CASSLLDTGELFF
>TRBJ1-2|TRBV20-1|.|.
TGCAGTGCAATCCCCAATGGGGGAACGGGTGGCTACACCTTC
CSAIPNGGTGGYTF
>TRBJ1-1|TRBV7-9|few|TRBD1
TGTGCCAGCAGCACCGACAGGGCCAGGATGAACACTGAAGCTTTCTTT
CASSTDRARMNTEAFF
>TRBJ1-5|TRBV28|.|.
TGTGCCTCACGGACAAATAGCAATCAGCCCCAGCATTTT
CASRTNSNQPQHF
>TRBJ1-5|TRBV20-1|.|.
TGCAGTGGGGCCTCAGGGCCACCTTATAGCAATCAGCCCCAGCATTTT
CSGASGPPYSNQPQHF
>TRBJ1-2|TRBV12-3/TRBV12-4|.|.
TGTGCCAGCAGTTCTACCCCCCGTACAGGCTATGGCTACACCTTC
CASSSTPRTGYGYTF
>TRBJ1-5|TRBV28|.|.
TGTGCCAGCAGTTTCTGGGCCGGGACACAAAATCAGCCCCAGCATTTT
CASSFWAGTQNQPQHF
>TRBJ1-2|TRBV12-3/TRBV12-4|.|TRBD1
TGTGCCAGCAGTTTAGGGACAGGGACTTTGGTTGGCTACACCTTC
CASSLGTGTLVGYTF
>TRBJ2-7|TRBV20-1|few|TRBD2
TGCAGTGCTCTCCCTAGGCTAGCGGGAGGCTACGAGCAGTACTTC
CSALPRLAGGYEQYF
>TRBJ2-1|TRBV7-2|many|.
TGTGCCAGCAGTTTAGGACCGTCGTACAATGAGCAGTTCTTC
CASSLGPSYNEQFF
>TRBJ2-3|TRBV5-6|.|.
TGTGCCAGCAGCTTCTGGGCAGGAATCACAGATACGCAGTATTTT
CASSFWAGITDTQYF
>TRBJ2-5|TRBV5-5|.|TRBD2
TGTGCCAGCAGCTACTCTAGCGGGAGGGCCTCAGAGACCCAGTACTTC
CASSYSSGRASETQYF
>TRBJ2-7|TRBV28|few|TRBD1
TGTGCCAGCAGTTCAGCGGACAGGCCCTCCTACGAGCAGTACTTC
CASSSADRPSYEQYF